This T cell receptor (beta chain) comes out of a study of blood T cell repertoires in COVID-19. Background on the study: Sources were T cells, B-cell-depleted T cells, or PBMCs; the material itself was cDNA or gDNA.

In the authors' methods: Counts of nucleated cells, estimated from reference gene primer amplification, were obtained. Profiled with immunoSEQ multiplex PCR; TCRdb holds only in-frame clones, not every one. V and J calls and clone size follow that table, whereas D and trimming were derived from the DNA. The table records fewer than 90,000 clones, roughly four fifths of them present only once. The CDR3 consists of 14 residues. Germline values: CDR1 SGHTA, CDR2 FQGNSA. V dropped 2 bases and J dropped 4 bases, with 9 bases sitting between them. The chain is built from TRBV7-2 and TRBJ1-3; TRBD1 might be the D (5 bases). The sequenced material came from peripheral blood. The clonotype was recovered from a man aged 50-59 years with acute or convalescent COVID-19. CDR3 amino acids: CASSLRGFGNTIYF. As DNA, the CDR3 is TGTGCCAGCAGCTTAAGGGGCTTCGGAAACACCATATATTTT.